This TCR beta chain was obtained from a study of PD-1 blockade in mismatch repair-deficient tumors. For the study at large: Patients had about a dozen mismatch repair-deficient cancer types and were previously treated and progressing. General study points: After pembrolizumab, tumor-resident clones rose rapidly, then generally contracted before radiologic responses.

The CDR3 length is 16 residues. Germline trimming cut 3 bases from V and 4 bases from J; bases unmatched to any gene: 3. Germline CDR1 is MNHEY and CDR2 is SVGAGI. About this clone itself: The antigen is undetermined.

Profiling relied on immunoSEQ multiplex PCR, and the TCRdb table lists in-frame clones only, not all of them. The sample comprises under 9,500 clones, about 87% of which are singletons, and around 12% rests with the top ten. Noted time point: approximately 11-day in vitro stimulation with candidate neoantigen peptide 7. Three pembrolizumab responders had their TCRs sequenced. A roughly eleven-day in vitro culture was run per each of about 7 reactive peptides. The source is an adult with mismatch repair-deficient cancer. V and J are TRBV6-5 and TRBJ2-3, with 14 bases identical to TRBD2. The source was cells cultured in vitro, collected from a patient treated with pembrolizumab. CDR3 DNA: TGTGCCAGCAGTTATCAGGGACTAGCGGGAGCAGATACGCAGTATTTT. It is translated as CASSYQGLAGADTQYF.